What follows are 2 T cell receptor beta chains derived from one specimen sequenced in a study of blood T cell repertoires in COVID-19. The method was immunoSEQ multiplex PCR; TCRdb's version includes in-frame clones alone and lacks a portion of them. The data show roughly 320,000 clones, 75% to 90% seen once. Sequencing was performed on peripheral blood. The receptors shown here come from a woman aged 50 to 65 with COVID-19, enrolled during active disease.

The chain joins TRBV4-1 to TRBJ2-6, with D perhaps TRBD2 (5 bases). CDR1 is MGHRA and CDR2 is YSYEKL in the germline V gene. This CDR3 region has 16 residues. V was shortened by 6 bases and J by 0 bases, with 12 bases between the two germline ends. The CDR3 DNA sequence: TGCGCCAGCAGACCGAGGGCCGCCTCTGGGGCCAACGTCCTGACTTTC. Protein product: CASRPRAASGANVLTF.

This sequence joins TRBV7-9 and TRBJ2-2, with 10 bases that match TRBD2. CDR3 length equals 16 residues. The V and J ends lost 5 bases and 5 bases, in that order; junction bases with no gene match: 8. Germline CDR1 SEHNR, CDR2 FQNEAQ (reference sequence). CDR3: CASSPWGSGRTGELFF. The CDR3 nucleotides are TGTGCCAGCAGCCCTTGGGGTAGCGGGAGGACCGGGGAGCTGTTTTTT.